This is a list of T cell receptor beta chains from one sample in a study of shared clonotypes between healthy human individuals. Some clones are missing from TCRdb's copy, which holds only in-frame ones; the method was immunoSEQ multiplex PCR. Among approximately 530,000 clones listed, 95% to 96% were seen once. Input material: naive CD4+ T cells sorted from blood. These receptors were taken from a young woman in good health. Each CDR3 is given with its conserved first and last residue. The D gene is left open where the match is weak. Clone size is stated in some rows and not others, as once, few, many or a class when expanded.

CDR3,DNA,size,J,D,V
CASSTLKLGQGATDTQYF,TGTGCCAGCAGTACCCTCAAGCTGGGACAGGGGGCCACAGATACGCAGTATTTT,NA,TRBJ2-3,TRBD1,TRBV27
CASSPRNQETQYF,TGTGCCAGCAGCCCTCGGAACCAAGAGACCCAGTACTTC,NA,TRBJ2-5,NA,TRBV11-2
CASSETERGYTF,TGTGCCAGCAGTGAGACGGAGAGAGGCTACACCTTC,NA,TRBJ1-2,NA,TRBV2
CAISVDNQPQHF,TGTGCCATCTCAGTAGATAATCAGCCCCAGCATTTT,NA,TRBJ1-5,NA,TRBV10-3
CASIKGDVGGELFF,TGTGCCAGCATTAAGGGGGACGTCGGCGGGGAGCTGTTTTTT,NA,TRBJ2-2,NA,TRBV28
CASSLSSGSYNEQFF,TGTGCCAGCAGCTTGTCAAGCGGGAGCTACAATGAGCAGTTCTTC,NA,TRBJ2-1,TRBD2,TRBV5-4
CASGRTSGVGTDTQYF,TGTGCCAGCGGGAGGACTAGCGGAGTAGGCACAGATACGCAGTATTTT,NA,TRBJ2-3,TRBD2,TRBV2
CASSIPGLGRYEQYF,TGTGCCAGCAGCATCCCCGGGCTGGGGCGGTACGAGCAGTACTTC,NA,TRBJ2-7,NA,TRBV28
CASSLGEGIYEQYF,TGTGCCAGCAGCTTAGGAGAGGGTATCTACGAGCAGTACTTC,NA,TRBJ2-7,NA,TRBV5-8
CASSGAGETQYF,TGCGCCAGCAGCGGAGCCGGGGAGACCCAGTACTTC,NA,TRBJ2-5,NA,TRBV10-1
CASSQGRRDDEQFF,TGCGCCAGCAGCCAAGGTAGGCGGGACGATGAGCAGTTCTTC,once,TRBJ2-1,NA,TRBV4-1
CASSGGRGADTQYF,TGCGCCAGCAGCGGGGGCCGGGGTGCAGATACGCAGTATTTT,NA,TRBJ2-3,NA,TRBV5-1
CASSFLGLAGTSTDTQYF,TGTGCCAGCAGTTTCCTGGGACTAGCGGGGACTAGCACAGATACGCAGTATTTT,NA,TRBJ2-3,TRBD2,TRBV27
CASSVARLTDTQYF,TGTGCCAGCAGCGTAGCCCGGTTGACAGATACGCAGTATTTT,once,TRBJ2-3,NA,TRBV9
CATRGGLADGNEQFF,TGTGCCACCCGCGGGGGACTAGCGGATGGTAATGAGCAGTTCTTC,NA,TRBJ2-1,TRBD2,TRBV28
CASSLAGQNYGYTF,TGTGCCAGCAGTTTAGCAGGTCAGAACTATGGCTACACCTTC,NA,TRBJ1-2,NA,TRBV28
CAYHSPGQGVNSPLHF,TGTGCCTACCACTCGCCGGGACAGGGGGTGAATTCACCCCTCCACTTT,NA,TRBJ1-6,TRBD1,TRBV30
CASSPGPGLDYGYTF,TGTGCCAGCTCCCCCGGCCCAGGGCTCGACTATGGCTACACCTTC,NA,TRBJ1-2,NA,TRBV11-2
CASSKASRALLGNEQFF,TGTGCCAGCAGCAAAGCGTCGAGGGCCCTCCTCGGCAATGAGCAGTTCTTC,NA,TRBJ2-1,NA,TRBV21-1
CASTPSLRGSRNQPQHF,TGTGCCAGCACCCCCTCCCTACGAGGGTCTCGCAATCAGCCCCAGCATTTT,NA,TRBJ1-5,NA,TRBV7-8
CASSLGQNYGYTF,TGCGCCAGCAGCTTAGGACAGAATTATGGCTACACCTTC,NA,TRBJ1-2,NA,TRBV5-1
CASRRGSSEAFF,TGTGCCAGCAGACGGGGGTCGAGTGAAGCTTTCTTT,NA,TRBJ1-1,NA,TRBV4-2
CASSPSGLNSPLHF,TGTGCCAGCAGCCCTTCAGGGTTGAATTCACCCCTCCACTTT,NA,TRBJ1-6,NA,TRBV28
CASSLAFSGTYEQYF,TGCGCCAGCAGCTTGGCCTTTTCTGGGACCTACGAGCAGTACTTC,NA,TRBJ2-7,NA,TRBV5-1
CASSLAGGHTGELFF,TGTGCCAGCAGCCTTGCAGGGGGGCACACCGGGGAGCTGTTTTTT,NA,TRBJ2-2,NA,TRBV7-9
CASSLETGSYGYTF,TGTGCCAGTAGTCTAGAGACAGGGAGCTATGGCTACACCTTC,NA,TRBJ1-2,TRBD1,TRBV19
CSVALIDRGFYGYTF,TGCAGCGTTGCGTTGATTGACAGGGGGTTCTATGGCTACACCTTC,NA,TRBJ1-2,TRBD1,TRBV29-1
CASSLNGQGTSPLHF,TGTGCCAGCAGCTTAAATGGACAGGGGACTTCACCCCTCCACTTT,once,TRBJ1-6,TRBD1,TRBV7-2